This T cell receptor beta chain was documented in a study of blood T cell repertoires in COVID-19. Overall study: The United States, Italy and Spain supplied acute and convalescent COVID-19 samples. T cells, B-cell-depleted T cells, or PBMCs supplied cDNA or gDNA.

In the original processing: Amplifying reference gene primers gave estimates of nucleated cell counts. TCRdb keeps only in-frame clones here, not all; method: immunoSEQ multiplex PCR. V, J and clone size derive from that table, while D and trimming were established from the DNA sequence. The sample has over 85,000 clones, 85% seen once. The CDR3 runs 13 residues. Unmatched junction bases numbered 4, after V lost 2 bases and J lost 6 bases. The V gene's germline CDR1 is SQVTM and CDR2 ANQGSEA. This sequence was found in a man between 60 and 75 years old with acute or convalescent COVID-19. Material: peripheral blood. The chain employs TRBV29-1 and TRBJ2-3; 8 bases fit TRBD1. CDR3 bases: TGCAGCGTTGAACAGACAGGGGTGGATACGCAGTATTTT. The encoded protein is CSVEQTGVDTQYF.